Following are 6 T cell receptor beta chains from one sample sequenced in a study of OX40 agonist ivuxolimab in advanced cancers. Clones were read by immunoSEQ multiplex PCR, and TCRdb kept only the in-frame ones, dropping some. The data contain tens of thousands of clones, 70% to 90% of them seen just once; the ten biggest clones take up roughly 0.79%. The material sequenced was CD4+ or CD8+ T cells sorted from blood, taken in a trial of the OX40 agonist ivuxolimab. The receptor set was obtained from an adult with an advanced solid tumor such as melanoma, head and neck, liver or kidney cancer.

For the CDR3, the DNA is TGTGCCAGCAGTGACTCGAGGCGACAGGGGATTAGCAATCAGCCCCAGCATTTT. It codes for CASSDSRRQGISNQPQHF. The V call is TRBV6-4, the J call TRBJ1-5, with 8 bases lining up with TRBD1. Germline-derived CDR1 and CDR2 are MRHNA and SNTAGT. The CDR3 is 18 amino acids. The J segment lost 0 bases and the V segment lost 0 bases, leaving 7 bases of the junction unmatched.

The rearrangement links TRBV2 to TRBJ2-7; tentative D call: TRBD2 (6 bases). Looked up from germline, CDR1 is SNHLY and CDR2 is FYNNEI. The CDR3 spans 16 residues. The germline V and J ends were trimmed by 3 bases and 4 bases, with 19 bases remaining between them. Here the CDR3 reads CASSDGSSQFAYEQYF. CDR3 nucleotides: TGTGCCAGCAGTGACGGGAGTTCACAATTTGCTTACGAGCAGTACTTC.

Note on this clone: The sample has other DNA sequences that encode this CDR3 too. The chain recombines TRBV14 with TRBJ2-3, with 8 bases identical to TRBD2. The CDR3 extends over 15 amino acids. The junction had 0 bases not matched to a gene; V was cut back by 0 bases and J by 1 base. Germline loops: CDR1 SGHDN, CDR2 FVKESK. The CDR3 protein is CASSQDSGGTDTQYF. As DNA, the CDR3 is TGTGCCAGCAGCCAAGATAGCGGGGGCACAGATACGCAGTATTTT.

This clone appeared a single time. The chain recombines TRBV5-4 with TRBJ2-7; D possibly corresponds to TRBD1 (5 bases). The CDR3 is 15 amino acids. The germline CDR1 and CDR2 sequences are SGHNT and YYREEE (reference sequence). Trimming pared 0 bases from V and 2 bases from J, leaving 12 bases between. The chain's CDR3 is CASSLATGITYEQYF. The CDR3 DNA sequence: TGTGCCAGCAGCTTGGCTACAGGTATTACCTACGAGCAGTACTTC.

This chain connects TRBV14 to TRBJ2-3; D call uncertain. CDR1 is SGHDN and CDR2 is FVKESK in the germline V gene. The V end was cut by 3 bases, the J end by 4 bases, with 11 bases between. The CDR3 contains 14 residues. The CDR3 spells CASSQDPPPDTQYF. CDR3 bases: TGTGCCAGCAGCCAGGATCCTCCCCCAGATACGCAGTATTTT.

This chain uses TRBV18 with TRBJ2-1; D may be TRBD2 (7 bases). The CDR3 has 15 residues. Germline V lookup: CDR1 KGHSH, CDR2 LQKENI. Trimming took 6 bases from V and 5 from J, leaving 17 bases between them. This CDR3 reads CASSPGLGGNNEQFF. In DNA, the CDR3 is TGTGCCAGCTCCCCCGGACTAGGGGGGAACAATGAGCAGTTCTTC.